This T cell receptor beta chain was sequenced during a study of radiotherapy plus CTLA-4 blockade in lung cancer. Libraries were prepared by immunoSEQ multiplex PCR; TCRdb keeps only in-frame clonotypes and omits some of them. Of about 35,000 clones listed, approximately 85% are singletons. This CDR3 spans 21 amino acids. Looked up from germline, CDR1 is SGHVS and CDR2 is FQNEAQ. After removal of 5 bases from V and 3 bases from J, the junction contained 21 bases not matched to a gene. The origin of this receptor is a human donor with non-small cell lung cancer who had stable disease on radiotherapy plus ipilimumab. This sample comprised peripheral blood, obtained from a patient treated with radiotherapy plus ipilimumab. The chain links TRBV7-8 to TRBJ1-5; 11 bases fit TRBD1. CDR3 protein: CASSPRDRGSRSGSVNQPQHF. In DNA form, the CDR3 reads TGTGCCAGCAGCCCCCGGGACAGGGGGAGTCGGAGTGGATCGGTCAATCAGCCCCAGCATTTT.